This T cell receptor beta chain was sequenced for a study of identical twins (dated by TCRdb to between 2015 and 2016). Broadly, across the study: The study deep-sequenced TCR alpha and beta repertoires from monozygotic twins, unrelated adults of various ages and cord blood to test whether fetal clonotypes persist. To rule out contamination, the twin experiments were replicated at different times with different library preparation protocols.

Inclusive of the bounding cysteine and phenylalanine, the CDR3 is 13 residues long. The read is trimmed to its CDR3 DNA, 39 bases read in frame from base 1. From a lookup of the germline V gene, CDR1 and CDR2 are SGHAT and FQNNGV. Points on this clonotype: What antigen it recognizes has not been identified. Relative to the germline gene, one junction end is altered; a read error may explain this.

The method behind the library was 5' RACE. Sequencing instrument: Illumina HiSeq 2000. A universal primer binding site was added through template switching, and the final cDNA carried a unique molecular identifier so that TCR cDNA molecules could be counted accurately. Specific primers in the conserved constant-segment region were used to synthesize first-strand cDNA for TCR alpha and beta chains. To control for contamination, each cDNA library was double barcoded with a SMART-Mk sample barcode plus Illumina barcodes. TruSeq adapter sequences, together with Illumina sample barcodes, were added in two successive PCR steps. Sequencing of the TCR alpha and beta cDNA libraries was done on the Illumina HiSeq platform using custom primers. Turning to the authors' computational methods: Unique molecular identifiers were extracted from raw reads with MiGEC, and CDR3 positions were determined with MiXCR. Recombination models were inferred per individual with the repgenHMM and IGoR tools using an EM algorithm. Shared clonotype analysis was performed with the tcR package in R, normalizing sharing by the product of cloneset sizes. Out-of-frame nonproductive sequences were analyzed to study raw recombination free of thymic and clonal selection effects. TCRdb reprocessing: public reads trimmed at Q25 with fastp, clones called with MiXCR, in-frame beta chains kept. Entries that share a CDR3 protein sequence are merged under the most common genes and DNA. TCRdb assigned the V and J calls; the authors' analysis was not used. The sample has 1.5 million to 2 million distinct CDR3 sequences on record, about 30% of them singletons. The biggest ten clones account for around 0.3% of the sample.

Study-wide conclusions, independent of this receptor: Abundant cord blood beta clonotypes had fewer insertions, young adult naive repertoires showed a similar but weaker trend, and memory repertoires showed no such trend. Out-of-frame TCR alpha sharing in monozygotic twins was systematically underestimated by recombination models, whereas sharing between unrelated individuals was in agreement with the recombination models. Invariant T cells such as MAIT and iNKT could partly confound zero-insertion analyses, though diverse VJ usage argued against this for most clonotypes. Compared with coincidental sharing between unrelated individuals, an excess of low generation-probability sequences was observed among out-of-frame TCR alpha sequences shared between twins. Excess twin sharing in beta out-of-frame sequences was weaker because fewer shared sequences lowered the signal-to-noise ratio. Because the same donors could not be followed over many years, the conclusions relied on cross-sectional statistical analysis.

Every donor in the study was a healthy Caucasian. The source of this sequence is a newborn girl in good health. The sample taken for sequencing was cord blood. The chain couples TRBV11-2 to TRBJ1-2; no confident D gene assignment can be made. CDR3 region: CASSPDHNCGYTF. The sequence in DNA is TGTGCCAGCAGCCCAGACCACAACTGTGGCTACACCTTC.